The next 10 T cell receptor beta chains were all read from a single sample in a study of naive and memory T cell subsets. The beta constant-region primer was an equimolar mix of two oligonucleotides covering TRBC1 and TRBC2. TCRdb analysed the UMI-ligation and nested PCR reads with MiXCR anew, one entry per CDR3 protein. The sample gives some 150,000 distinct CDR3 sequences, over 15% of which show up once; 0.14% to 0.15% is in the top ten. Sequencing was done on a sample of naive CD4+ T cells from blood. The receptor set was obtained from a human donor in good health.

This chain uses TRBV2 with TRBJ2-1; no firm D call. This CDR3 comprises 13 residues. From germline, CDR1 is SNHLY and CDR2 FYNNEI. V shed 6 bases and J shed 4 bases, with 10 bases lying between them. The CDR3 here is CASSGSRYNEQFF. As DNA, the CDR3 is TGTGCCAGCAGCGGTAGTAGATACAATGAGCAGTTCTTC.

This clonotype was found a few times. The chain employs TRBV6-1 and TRBJ2-3, with 14 bases matching TRBD2. CDR1 is MNHNS and CDR2 is SASEGT in the germline V gene. The CDR3 extends over 15 amino acids. V was clipped by 6 bases and J by 6 bases; unmatched bases: 5. CDR3 coding DNA: TGTGCCAGCAGCGGGGGACTAGCGGGAGAGGATACGCAGTATTTT. It is translated as CASSGGLAGEDTQYF.

This clonotype was recorded a few times. J is TRBJ1-4 and V is TRBV7-2, with D tentatively TRBD1 (6 bases). Germline lookup yields CDR1 SGHTA and CDR2 FQGNSA. With 1 base removed from V and 7 bases from J, the gap between germline ends came to 10 bases. CDR3 size: 14 residues. CDR3: CASSLGQGSEKLFF. CDR3 DNA sequence: TGTGCCAGCAGCTTAGGGCAGGGGAGTGAAAAACTGTTTTTT.

A few counts support this clonotype. CDR3 DNA sequence: TGTGCCAGCAGCTTGGGCGGGACAGGCGGGGAGACCCAGTACTTC. The encoded protein is CASSLGGTGGETQYF. V gene TRBV5-5 combines with J gene TRBJ2-5; 8 nucleotides align to TRBD1. Trimming cost V 0 bases and J 5 bases; bases outside gene matches: 6. The germline V gene has CDR1 SGHKS and CDR2 YYEKEE (reference sequence). The CDR3 runs 15 residues.

This clonotype was recorded at least ten times. This chain connects TRBV24-1 to TRBJ2-1, with 10 positions matching TRBD2. There are 16 residues in the CDR3. The germline CDR1 and CDR2 sequences are KGHDR and SFDVKD. With 5 bases clipped from V and 4 bases from J, the junction kept 7 bases outside the gene matches. Here the CDR3 reads CATSGQREGPYNEQFF. The CDR3 coding sequence is TGTGCCACCAGTGGACAGCGGGAGGGTCCGTACAATGAGCAGTTCTTC.

The chain joins TRBV7-8 to TRBJ2-7; D is ambiguous. The V end lost 2 bases, the J end lost 6 bases, and 8 bases lay between the germline ends. Germline CDR1 reads SGHVS; CDR2 reads FQNEAQ. There are 12 residues in the CDR3. As DNA, the CDR3 is TGTGCCAGCAGCTTACCCCCGTCCGAGCAGTACTTC. Translating it yields CASSLPPSEQYF.

The V and J genes are TRBV20-1 and TRBJ2-7; no reliable D call. Germline CDR1 is DFQATT and CDR2 is SNEGSKA (reference sequence). The CDR3 has 14 amino acids. Trimming cost V 3 bases and J 3 bases, with 15 bases left between them. This chain's CDR3 is CSASVWAADYEQYF. CDR3 nucleotides: TGCAGTGCTAGCGTTTGGGCGGCTGACTACGAGCAGTACTTC.

The CDR3: CATSDSRDRANTGELFF. The CDR3 DNA follows: TGTGCCACCAGTGACTCCCGGGACAGAGCGAACACCGGGGAGCTGTTTTTT. The rearrangement links TRBV24-1 to TRBJ2-2; TRBD1 matches at 7 bases. V trimming: 4 bases; J trimming: 0 bases; junction bases outside the gene matches: 7. The length of the CDR3 is 17 residues. Germline V gene data show CDR1 as KGHDR and CDR2 as SFDVKD.

This chain connects TRBV19 to TRBJ2-1; tentatively, D is TRBD1 (5 bases). Germline V lookup: CDR1 LNHDA, CDR2 SQIVND (reference sequence). The CDR3 is 18 residues long. Trimming cost V 7 bases and J 7 bases, with 29 bases left between them. CDR3 region: CASTYYPPARAVDNEQFF. CDR3 nucleotide sequence: TGTGCCAGTACCTATTATCCCCCTGCCAGGGCGGTTGATAATGAGCAGTTCTTC.

This clonotype was observed a few times. V gene TRBV20-1 combines with J gene TRBJ2-3; 7 bases match TRBD2. Germline CDR1 DFQATT, CDR2 SNEGSKA (reference sequence). J was trimmed by 4 bases and V by 3 bases; bases with no gene match: 10. The CDR3 contains 15 residues. The CDR3 nucleotides read TGCAGTGCTAGGCTAGCGGTGGGCAAGTCAGATACGCAGTATTTT. It translates to CSARLAVGKSDTQYF.